Listed below are T cell receptor beta chains from one sample, sequenced in a study of regulatory dendritic cells for organ transplantation. This table comes from immunoSEQ multiplex PCR, and its TCRdb copy is limited to in-frame clones, with some not included. Of some 35,000 clones in the sample, 85% to 95% were seen once. Sequenced sample: naive CD8+ T cells from blood. These receptors came from a human donor in good health. CDR3s include the opening cysteine and the closing phenylalanine or tryptophan. The D gene is left open where the match is weak. Not every row has a clone size; where given, it reads once, few, many or a size class.

CASSSGPLISSGNTIYF | TGTGCCAGCAGTTCGGGTCCCTTAATTAGCTCTGGAAACACCATATATTTT | TRBV28 | NA | once | TRBJ1-3
CASSIGAGVAETQYF | TGTGCCAGTAGTATAGGGGCGGGGGTGGCCGAGACCCAGTACTTC | TRBV19 | TRBD2 | NA | TRBJ2-5
CASSLETSYNEQFF | TGTGCCAGCAGCTTGGAGACTAGCTACAATGAGCAGTTCTTC | TRBV7-9 | NA | NA | TRBJ2-1
CASSPGVGLVGQYF | TGTGCCAGCAGCCCCGGGGTTGGGCTAGTCGGGCAGTATTTT | TRBV5-5 | NA | NA | TRBJ2-3
CASSLFGQGVQPQHF | TGTGCCAGCAGTCTCTTCGGGCAGGGAGTGCAACCCCAGCATTTT | TRBV6-6 | NA | NA | TRBJ1-5
CASSLTSSYNEQFF | TGTGCCAGCAGCTTGACCAGCTCCTACAATGAGCAGTTCTTC | TRBV13 | NA | NA | TRBJ2-1
CASSHELSQSNQPQHF | TGTGCCAGTAGTCACGAACTGAGCCAAAGCAATCAGCCCCAGCATTTT | TRBV19 | NA | NA | TRBJ1-5
CASSLSGASYEQYF | TGTGCCAGCAGTTTATCAGGGGCTTCCTACGAGCAGTACTTC | TRBV27 | NA | NA | TRBJ2-7
CASSQVVEGEAFF | TGTGCCAGCAGCCAAGTCGTAGAAGGTGAAGCTTTCTTT | TRBV14 | NA | NA | TRBJ1-1
CATESGANVLTF | TGTGCCACCGAATCTGGGGCCAACGTCCTGACTTTC | TRBV11-1 | NA | NA | TRBJ2-6
CASSYASGSPGELFF | TGTGCCAGCAGTTACGCGTCCGGGTCCCCCGGGGAGCTGTTTTTT | TRBV6-5 | NA | NA | TRBJ2-2
CASSRSTGVPGYTF | TGTGCCAGCAGCCGAAGTACAGGGGTCCCTGGCTACACCTTC | TRBV4-2 | TRBD1 | NA | TRBJ1-2
CSVLANRGPANTEAFF | TGCAGCGTTCTGGCGAACAGGGGACCCGCCAACACTGAAGCTTTCTTT | TRBV29-1 | TRBD1 | NA | TRBJ1-1
CSVGTAHYSYNEQFF | TGCAGCGTGGGGACAGCGCATTACTCCTACAATGAGCAGTTCTTC | TRBV29-1 | TRBD1 | NA | TRBJ2-1
CASSFLAGYEQYF | TGTGCCAGCAGCTTTCTAGCGGGCTACGAGCAGTACTTC | TRBV7-9 | TRBD2 | NA | TRBJ2-7
CASSLISEAFF | TGTGCCAGCAGCTTAATCTCTGAAGCTTTCTTT | TRBV7-9 | NA | NA | TRBJ1-1
CASSMDLRTQYF | TGTGCCAGTAGCATGGACCTTCGGACCCAGTACTTC | TRBV19 | NA | NA | TRBJ2-5
CASSLFGQGYGYTF | TGTGCCAGCAGTTTATTCGGCCAGGGTTATGGCTACACCTTC | TRBV28 | NA | NA | TRBJ1-2
CASWIIKGWTEAFF | TGTGCCAGCTGGATCATAAAGGGGTGGACTGAAGCTTTCTTT | TRBV6-6 | NA | NA | TRBJ1-1
CASNARDRVNEQFF | TGTGCCAGCAACGCCCGGGACAGGGTGAATGAGCAGTTCTTC | TRBV28 | TRBD1 | NA | TRBJ2-1
CASSLYRGRQPQHF | TGTGCCAGCAGTTTATACAGGGGGCGTCAGCCCCAGCATTTT | TRBV28 | TRBD1 | NA | TRBJ1-5
CASSEGDEQYF | TGCGCCAGCAGTGAAGGCGACGAGCAGTACTTC | TRBV10-1 | NA | few | TRBJ2-7
CASSIGQGTRYNEQFF | TGTGCCAGTAGTATAGGACAGGGGACACGCTACAATGAGCAGTTCTTC | TRBV19 | TRBD1 | NA | TRBJ2-1
CASRPPFWGRRGELFF | TGTGCCAGCAGGCCACCGTTCTGGGGGAGACGTGGGGAGCTGTTTTTT | TRBV28 | NA | NA | TRBJ2-2
CASSWVIAVAYEQYF | TGTGCCAGCAGTTGGGTTATTGCCGTAGCCTACGAGCAGTACTTC | TRBV6-1 | NA | once | TRBJ2-7